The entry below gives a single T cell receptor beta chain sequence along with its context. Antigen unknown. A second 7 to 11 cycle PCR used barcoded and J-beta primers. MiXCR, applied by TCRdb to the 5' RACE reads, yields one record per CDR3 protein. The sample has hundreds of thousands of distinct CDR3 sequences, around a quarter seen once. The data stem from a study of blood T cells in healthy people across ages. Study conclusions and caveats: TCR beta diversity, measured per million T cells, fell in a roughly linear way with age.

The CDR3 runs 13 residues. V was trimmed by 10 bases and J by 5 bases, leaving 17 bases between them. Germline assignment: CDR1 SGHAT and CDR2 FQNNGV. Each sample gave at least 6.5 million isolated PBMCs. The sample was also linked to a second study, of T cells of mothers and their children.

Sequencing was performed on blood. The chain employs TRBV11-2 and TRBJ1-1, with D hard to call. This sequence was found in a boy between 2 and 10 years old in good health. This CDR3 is CATKLGQLTEAFF. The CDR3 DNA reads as TGTGCCACCAAGCTTGGGCAATTAACTGAAGCTTTCTTT.